The rows below give T cell receptor beta chains drawn from one sample of a study of blood T cell repertoires in COVID-19. Sequencing used immunoSEQ multiplex PCR; TCRdb keeps in-frame clones, though not all of them. Of under 250,000 clones in the sample, 83% were seen once. Sequenced input: peripheral blood. These receptors came from a human donor in a cohort sampled during active COVID-19. Both conserved end residues are part of each CDR3. The order of the fields is D gene, clone size, V gene, J gene, CDR3 DNA, CDR3 protein. The D gene is left open where the match is weak. Clone size is shown for a subset of rows, as once, few, many or a class of expanded clone.

TRBD2	.	TRBV15	TRBJ2-7	TGTGCCACCAGCAGAGATTATAGCGGGAGTAAGGAGCAGTACTTC	CATSRDYSGSKEQYF
.	.	TRBV14	TRBJ2-5	TGTGCCAGCAGCCAAGAGCAGGGGCAAGAGACCCAGTACTTC	CASSQEQGQETQYF
TRBD2	.	TRBV5-1	TRBJ2-2	TGCGCCAGCAGCTTCACCGGGACTAGCGACACCGGGGAGCTGTTTTTT	CASSFTGTSDTGELFF
TRBD2	few	TRBV5-1	TRBJ2-5	TGCGCCAGCAGTTTTAGCGGGGCTGGCCAAGAGACCCAGTACTTC	CASSFSGAGQETQYF
.	.	TRBV3-1/TRBV3-2	TRBJ1-1	TGTGCCAGCAGCCAACGACGGAGCTGGGTGAACACTGAAGCTTTCTTT	CASSQRRSWVNTEAFF
.	.	TRBV14	TRBJ1-4	TGTGCCAGCAGCCAAGACTACGCGGGAAAACTGTTTTTT	CASSQDYAGKLFF
.	few	TRBV18	TRBJ1-2	TGTGCCAGCTCACCAACCGTTGGTACGGGGAACGGCTACACCTTC	CASSPTVGTGNGYTF
TRBD2	.	TRBV10-3	TRBJ2-1	TGTGCCATCACAAGCGGGAGAGGGAATGAGCAGTTCTTC	CAITSGRGNEQFF
.	.	TRBV15	TRBJ2-7	TGTGCCACCAGCAGCGACATGGGCTACGAGCAGTACTTC	CATSSDMGYEQYF
.	.	TRBV4-1	TRBJ1-4	TGCGCCAGCAGCCAGACCAGGGGAGAAAAACTGTTTTTT	CASSQTRGEKLFF
.	.	TRBV5-1	TRBJ2-3	TGCGCCAGCAGCTCAGGGGACCCCACAGATACGCAGTATTTT	CASSSGDPTDTQYF
TRBD1	.	TRBV10-1	TRBJ2-5	TGCGCCAGCAGTCGGGACAGACAAGAGACCCAGTACTTC	CASSRDRQETQYF
TRBD2	.	TRBV4-2	TRBJ2-1	TGTGCCAGCAGCCAACCGGGACTAGCGGGAGAGAACAATGAGCAGTTCTTC	CASSQPGLAGENNEQFF
TRBD2	once	TRBV3-1/TRBV3-2	TRBJ2-4	TGTGCCAGCAGCCAAGATCTCCCCAGCGGGAGAACCCTTCAGTACTTC	CASSQDLPSGRTLQYF
.	.	TRBV4-1	TRBJ1-4	TGCGCCAGCAGCCGCCCGCCGGCTAATGAAAAACTGTTTTTT	CASSRPPANEKLFF
.	.	TRBV6-5	TRBJ2-1	TGTGCCAGCAGTTACTCCAGTGCGGAGTCTAACAATGAGCAGTTCTTC	CASSYSSAESNNEQFF
TRBD1	.	TRBV7-2	TRBJ1-2	TGTGCCAGCAGCCCCAGGACTTGGACAGGGTACGGCTACACCTTC	CASSPRTWTGYGYTF
.	.	TRBV14	TRBJ1-6	TGTGCCAGCAGCCGCGGTTTCGCTGAGACTTCACCCCTCCACTTT	CASSRGFAETSPLHF
.	few	TRBV14	TRBJ2-2	TGTGCCAGCAGCCAATACTTAGCCACCGGGGAGCTGTTTTTT	CASSQYLATGELFF
.	.	TRBV20-1	TRBJ2-2	TGCAGTGCCATACTCTCCGGGGAGCTGTTTTTT	CSAILSGELFF
.	.	TRBV4-1	TRBJ2-1	TGCGCCAGCAGCCCCCGTAAGGGAGCGTTGTCCTACAATGAGCAGTTCTTC	CASSPRKGALSYNEQFF
.	.	TRBV5-1	TRBJ2-1	TGCGCCAGCAGCCCCCGAGTATCCTACAATGAGCAGTTCTTC	CASSPRVSYNEQFF
.	few	TRBV2	TRBJ2-6	TGTGCCAGCAGAGGACAGGGACTAACCGGGGCCAACGTCCTGACTTTC	CASRGQGLTGANVLTF
.	.	TRBV20-1	TRBJ2-1	TGCAGTGCTAGTGGCGGACAGTACAATGAGCAGTTCTTC	CSASGGQYNEQFF
TRBD2	.	TRBV6-1	TRBJ2-1	TGTGCCAGCAGTGATAAGGGACTAGTCAACAATGAGCAGTTCTTC	CASSDKGLVNNEQFF
.	.	TRBV9	TRBJ1-4	TGTGCCAGCAGCACTAGCCAAAAGAATGAAAAACTGTTTTTT	CASSTSQKNEKLFF
TRBD1	.	TRBV7-9	TRBJ1-2	TGTGCCAGCAGCTCAGGACAGGGGGCAGTCGATGGCTACACCTTC	CASSSGQGAVDGYTF
.	.	TRBV5-6	TRBJ2-7	TGTGCCAGCAGCTTTCGGACACCCACCTACGAGCAGTACTTC	CASSFRTPTYEQYF
TRBD1	few	TRBV5-1	TRBJ2-5	TGCGCCAGCAGCCCCCAGGGGGCGCACCAAGAGACCCAGTACTTC	CASSPQGAHQETQYF
TRBD1	few	TRBV10-3	TRBJ1-5	TGTGCCATCAGTTCTGACAGGGACAATCAGCCCCAGCATTTT	CAISSDRDNQPQHF
.	.	TRBV14	TRBJ1-6	TGTGCCAGCAGCCAAGGACAGTATAATTCACCCCTCCACTTT	CASSQGQYNSPLHF
.	.	TRBV11-2	TRBJ2-3	TGTGCCAGCAGCTTAGCGGGGGGCCCAGATACGCAGTATTTT	CASSLAGGPDTQYF
TRBD1	.	TRBV19	TRBJ1-1	TGTGCCAGTAGTATACGGGACAGTGTTGAAGCTTTCTTT	CASSIRDSVEAFF